This T cell receptor (beta chain) originates from a study of cytotoxic CD8 clonotypes in ibrutinib-treated CLL. Study-level findings and limits: Sample timing was unmatched between remission and later-progressing patients; lymph nodes unstudied. Under treatment, the uncommon public clonotypes either contracted or remained stable.

This CDR3 is 18 amino acids long. Germline CDR1 and CDR2: ENHRY and SYGVKD. V dropped 9 bases and J dropped 0; count of bases not matched to a gene: 15. Concerning this clone: What it recognizes is unknown.

Repertoires were generated with immunoSEQ multiplex PCR, while TCRdb's copy carries only in-frame clones and drops some. The sample consists of around 160,000 clones, 70% to 90% of them appearing once. The sequence came from a human donor with chronic lymphocytic leukemia. The chain recombines TRBV10-3 with TRBJ2-7, with 12 bases matching TRBD2. The sample was PBMCs, taken at disease progression, from a patient treated with ibrutinib. CDR3 bases: TGTGCCATTCGGACTAGCGGGAAAGCTAACTCTAACTCCTACGAGCAGTACTTC. It translates to CAIRTSGKANSNSYEQYF.